These 9 T cell receptor beta chains were all obtained from the same sample, sequenced in a study of shared clonotypes between healthy human individuals. Profiling relied on immunoSEQ multiplex PCR, and the TCRdb table lists in-frame clones only, not all of them. The repertoire holds 2 million to 2.5 million clones, with approximately 95% as singletons. Sequencing input: naive CD4+ T cells from PBMCs. The sample's subset: CD45RA+ positively selected. These receptors originate from a man aged 18 to 29 in good health. Some clones in this sample may be carry-over from other donors' samples.

The chain couples TRBV5-1 to TRBJ2-1, with 8 bases fitting TRBD2. The J segment lost 5 bases and the V segment lost 5 bases, leaving 6 bases of the junction unmatched. This CDR3 comprises 14 residues. The V gene's germline CDR1 is SGHRS and CDR2 YFSETQ. This CDR3 is CASSSGNVDNEQFF. The CDR3 nucleotides are TGCGCCAGCAGTAGCGGGAATGTCGACAATGAGCAGTTCTTC.

With regard to this clone: Distinct nucleotide sequences in the sample also encode this CDR3. CDR3 residues: CASSEGDTQYF. In DNA, the CDR3 is TGTGCCAGCAGTGAAGGAGATACGCAGTATTTT. This chain links TRBV6-4 with TRBJ2-3; D unresolved. The CDR3 is 11 residues long. The V gene lost 3 bases and the J gene lost 5 bases, with 3 bases spanning the gap. Germline-derived CDR1 and CDR2 are MRHNA and SNTAGT.

The table lists this clone with a few counts. J is TRBJ1-1 and V is TRBV7-2, with 10 bases lining up with TRBD1. The V gene end was trimmed by 4 bases and the J gene end by 7 bases; junction bases not matched to a gene: 9. CDR3 size: 15 residues. In germline, CDR1 is SGHTA, CDR2 FQGNSA. CDR3 sequence (DNA): TGTGCCAGCAGCTCATGGACAGGGGGTAAAGATGAAGCTTTCTTT. This encodes CASSSWTGGKDEAFF.

The chain uses TRBV5-1 and TRBJ2-5, with D tentatively TRBD1 (5 bases). The CDR3 has 17 residues. The ends were cut back, 2 bases at V and 4 bases at J, with 21 bases in the middle. The germline V gene encodes CDR1 SGHRS and CDR2 YFSETQ. In DNA, the CDR3 is TGCGCCAGCAGCTTAGAGGAAGGCCGCAGGGCAGGAGAGACCCAGTACTTC. This encodes CASSLEEGRRAGETQYF.

The chain combines TRBV5-6 with TRBJ1-4, with TRBD1 as a possible D gene (6 bases). Trimming pared 1 base from V and 5 bases from J, leaving 18 bases between. The CDR3 is 17 amino acids. Germline CDR1 reads SGHDT; CDR2 reads YYEEEE. The CDR3 here is CASSLMLRGRRNEKLFF. DNA of the CDR3: TGTGCCAGCAGCTTGATGTTGAGGGGGAGAAGGAATGAAAAACTGTTTTTT.

The V gene is TRBV6-5, the J gene TRBJ2-7, with D unclear. The V gene lost 0 bases and the J gene lost 7 bases, with 16 bases spanning the gap. This CDR3 contains 15 residues. Germline loops: CDR1 MNHEY, CDR2 SVGAGI. The CDR3 DNA reads as TGTGCCAGCAGTTACTCTAGATCGGCCAACGGGGAGCAGTACTTC. Amino acid sequence: CASSYSRSANGEQYF.

V is TRBV19 and J is TRBJ1-2, with D possibly matching TRBD1 (6 bases). The CDR3 length is 14 residues. The germline V gene encodes CDR1 LNHDA and CDR2 SQIVND (reference sequence). Trimming removed 5 bases at V and 2 bases at J, with 12 bases between. This chain's CDR3 is CASSRGGKNYGYTF. CDR3 bases: TGTGCCAGTAGTCGGGGGGGCAAAAACTATGGCTACACCTTC.

The rearrangement links TRBV14 to TRBJ1-1; a weak D match, TRBD1 (5 bases). The CDR3 covers 16 residues. The V and J ends lost 4 bases and 0 bases respectively, with 15 bases between them. CDR1 is SGHDN, CDR2 FVKESK, per germline. This CDR3 is CASSLTYGTVNTEAFF. The DNA for the CDR3 is TGTGCCAGCAGCCTAACCTACGGGACGGTGAACACTGAAGCTTTCTTT.

The DNA for the CDR3 is TGTGCCAGCAGCTTGCAGGGGCGGTCCAACGAGCAGTACTTC. Protein sequence: CASSLQGRSNEQYF. This chain links TRBV7-3 with TRBJ2-7, with a tentative D call TRBD1 (6 bases). The ends were cut back, 3 bases at V and 5 bases at J, with 14 bases in the middle. The germline V gene encodes CDR1 SGHTA and CDR2 FQGTGA. CDR3 length: 14 residues. The whole variable domain, filled in from reference TRBV7-3 and TRBJ2-7, reads GAGVSQTPSNKVTEKGKYVELRCDPISGHTALYWYRQSLGQGPEFLIYFQGTGAADDSGLPNDRFFAVRPEGSVSTLKIQRTERGDSAVYLCASSLQGRSNEQYFGPGTRLTVT.